This T cell receptor (beta chain) comes out of a study of CD8+CD57+ T cells in acquired aplastic anemia (dated 2018 in TCRdb). Broadly, across the study: On average, sorted CD4+ and CD8+ cells yielded approximately 3 ug of extracted DNA, with a range of 0.2 to 27.4 ug. A CD8+CD57+ expansion meant a frequency higher than the mean frequency seen in healthy subjects.

Profiling of TCR beta VDJ combinations and CDR3 sequences used genomic DNA as the template. An Illumina HiSeq 2000 was the platform used for TCR repertoire sequencing. Per the source publication's procedure: Repertoires were assessed using TRBV/TRBJ rearrangement plots, CDR3 size and DJ length profiles, and Simpson's diversity index. The most abundant DNA sequence in the deep sequencing data was defined as the immunodominant clone. CDR3 amino acid sequences were checked for sharing across subjects and were also compared against the VDJdb database and published repertoires. Starting from the raw public reads, TCRdb applied fastp trimming at Q25, assembled clones with MiXCR and retained in-frame beta chains. Merged by CDR3 protein, the rows form single entries marked with the most common genes and DNA. The V and J calls come from TCRdb's annotation, not from the publication. The sample contains 170,000 or so distinct CDR3 sequences, 40% to 60% of them found a single time. Clones ranked in the top ten supply about 31% of the sample.

Including cysteine and phenylalanine, the CDR3 has 16 amino acids. The kept DNA is CDR3 alone, 48 bases in frame from the first base. CDR1 and CDR2 were assigned from the germline V gene (reference sequence) as LGHDT and YNNKEL. The junction shows trimming of 3 bases on V and 1 base on J, plus 10 bases between the germline ends. Patients chosen for sequencing had shown expansion of CD8+CD57+ cells by flow cytometry. All patients had severe acquired aplastic anemia diagnosed by International Study of Aplastic Anemia and Agranulocytosis and Camitta criteria. Patients had received no therapy at the time of blood sampling. In the study, sorted CD4+ and CD8+ blood T cells from patients with severe aplastic anemia and from healthy subjects underwent deep sequencing of TCR repertoires. In the USA, patient enrollment took place under clinicaltrials.gov protocols 00001620, 01623167, 00001397, 00071045, 00081523 and 00961064. Ficoll-Paque density gradient centrifugation was used to isolate peripheral blood mononuclear cells. CD4+ and CD8+ T cells were sorted by FACS or magnetic beads before DNA extraction.

Notes on this clonotype: The target of this receptor is not known. Base qualities were left out, and no much larger clone turns up one base away.

Overall results and qualifications from the work: Although some 28 CD8+ CDR3 sequences were shared by patients and controls, these sequences appeared highly expressed in patients and within the immunodominant clones of patients. Patients and healthy controls showed no significant difference in CD8+ Simpson's diversity (P=0.060).

The specimen sequenced was sorted CD4+, CD8+, or CD8+CD57+ T cells (not recorded which) from PBMCs. The sequence links TRBV3-1 to TRBJ2-6; too little of a D gene remains to name it. The TCR originated in a human donor with aplastic anemia. The CDR3 reads CASSQGRTSGANVLTF. The DNA sequence is given as TGTGCCAGCAGCCAGGGCAGAACATCTGGGGCCAACGTCCTGACTTTC.